Listed below are T cell receptor beta chains from one sample, sequenced in a study of cytomegalovirus exposure and HLA in healthy donors. Libraries were prepared by immunoSEQ multiplex PCR; TCRdb keeps only in-frame clonotypes and omits some of them. The sample table includes around 53,000 clones. Sequences were obtained from PBMCs. Receptor source: a young man in good health and CMV-seropositive. Each CDR3 is given with its conserved first and last residue. A D gene is named only where the DNA matches it firmly.

j_gene	v_gene	d_gene	CDR3aa	CDR3nt
TRBJ1-5	TRBV7-2	.	CASSVLYSNQPQHF	TGTGCCAGCAGCGTCTTATATAGCAATCAGCCCCAGCATTTT
TRBJ2-7	TRBV4-1	TRBD2	CASSQFLLGSGSEEQYF	TGCGCCAGCAGCCAGTTCCTCTTAGGTAGCGGGAGTGAAGAGCAGTACTTC
TRBJ2-3	TRBV4-1	TRBD2	CASALGVAGVTDTQYF	TGCGCCAGCGCTCTGGGGGTAGCGGGGGTGACAGATACGCAGTATTTT
TRBJ1-1	TRBV5-1	.	CASSTTRNTEAFF	TGCGCCAGCAGTACTACACGGAACACTGAAGCTTTCTTT
TRBJ2-5	TRBV30	TRBD2	CAWSVLVGAGEQYF	TGTGCCTGGAGTGTACTCGTCGGGGCGGGAGAGCAGTACTTC
TRBJ2-5	TRBV6-1	.	CASSEALGGQETQYF	TGTGCCAGCAGTGAAGCGCTAGGGGGCCAAGAGACCCAGTACTTC
TRBJ2-1	TRBV6-1	TRBD2	CASSEADLAGRAYNEQFF	TGTGCCAGCAGTGAAGCGGACTTAGCGGGGAGGGCCTACAATGAGCAGTTCTTC
TRBJ1-1	TRBV6-1	.	CASSAARHGEAFF	TGTGCCAGCAGTGCCGCCAGACACGGTGAAGCTTTCTTT
TRBJ2-1	TRBV29-1	.	CSVDDGVDEQFF	TGCAGCGTTGATGACGGGGTGGATGAGCAGTTCTTC
TRBJ2-7	TRBV4-1	.	CASSQVGQPQGLYEQYF	TGCGCCAGCAGCCAAGTGGGGCAACCTCAGGGATTGTACGAGCAGTACTTC
TRBJ2-3	TRBV7-2	.	CASSLVGGISTDTQYF	TGTGCCAGCAGCTTAGTAGGCGGGATAAGCACAGATACGCAGTATTTT
TRBJ2-3	TRBV29-1	TRBD2	CSVSGRNTDTQYF	TGCAGCGTTAGCGGGAGGAACACAGATACGCAGTATTTT
TRBJ2-7	TRBV5-4	.	CASSRDFYEQYF	TGTGCCAGCAGCAGGGACTTTTACGAGCAGTACTTC
TRBJ2-3	TRBV6-1	.	CASSYYPTTDTQYF	TGTGCCAGCAGTTATTACCCTACGACAGATACGCAGTATTTT
TRBJ2-1	TRBV11-2	.	CASSFTPRTGDEQFF	TGTGCCAGCAGCTTCACCCCTCGGACTGGGGATGAGCAGTTCTTC
TRBJ2-5	TRBV19	.	CASSISGTSQETQYF	TGTGCCAGTAGTATCTCTGGGACAAGCCAAGAGACCCAGTACTTC
TRBJ2-1	TRBV14	TRBD2	CASSHDPGRAGDEQFF	TGTGCCAGCAGCCACGATCCCGGGAGGGCCGGGGATGAGCAGTTCTTC
TRBJ1-4	TRBV9	.	CASSPRVSHEKLFF	TGTGCCAGCAGCCCTCGGGTCAGTCATGAAAAACTGTTTTTT
TRBJ2-7	TRBV9	TRBD1	CASSPGQGLAYEQYF	TGTGCCAGCAGCCCAGGACAGGGTTTGGCCTACGAGCAGTACTTC
TRBJ2-7	TRBV5-6	TRBD1	CASSRGQVIYEQYF	TGTGCCAGCAGCCGGGGACAGGTTATCTACGAGCAGTACTTC
TRBJ1-3	TRBV10-3	TRBD1	CAISNLGQGVGNTIYF	TGTGCCATCAGTAATCTAGGACAGGGTGTTGGAAACACCATATATTTT
TRBJ2-7	TRBV10-1	TRBD1	CASSESTGTGDGYEQYF	TGCGCCAGCAGTGAGTCTACCGGGACAGGGGACGGCTACGAGCAGTACTTC
TRBJ1-6	TRBV30	TRBD1	CAGDGQDNSPLHF	TGTGCCGGAGACGGACAGGATAATTCACCCCTCCACTTT